Presented here are 23 T cell receptor beta chains from one specimen sequenced in a study of blood T cell repertoires in COVID-19. The assay was immunoSEQ multiplex PCR, and TCRdb's table has in-frame clones only and misses some. The sample holds about 120,000 clones, 70% to 80% seen once. Sequencing was performed on peripheral blood. Receptor source: a man aged 35 to 55 with active or convalescent COVID-19.

The rearrangement joins TRBV5-1 to TRBJ2-1; 9 positions match TRBD2. The CDR3 totals 15 residues. Trimming took 4 bases from V and 7 from J; bases not matched to a gene: 9. Per germline, CDR1 SGHRS and CDR2 YFSETQ. The CDR3 sequence is CASSPRSGRENEQFF. The CDR3 coding sequence is TGCGCCAGCAGCCCCCGTAGCGGGAGAGAAAATGAGCAGTTCTTC. Full variable domain (rest looked up from reference TRBV5-1 and TRBJ2-1): KAGVTQTPRYLIKTRGQQVTLSCSPISGHRSVSWYQQTPGQGLQFLFEYFSETQRNKGNFPGRFSGRQFSNSRSEMNVSTLELGDSALYLCASSPRSGRENEQFFGPGTRLTVL.

The chain is built from TRBV7-6 and TRBJ1-4, with a tentative D call TRBD1 (6 bases). CDR1 is SGHVS, CDR2 FNYEAQ, per germline. Trimming pared 1 base from V and 0 bases from J, leaving 12 bases between. This CDR3 is built from 17 residues. The CDR3 nucleotides read TGTGCCAGCAGCTTAGGCAGGGGAGGGTCAACTAATGAAAAACTGTTTTTT. This encodes CASSLGRGGSTNEKLFF.

This clone occurred once. The CDR3 loop is CASSHQQGYYGYTF. CDR3 coding DNA: TGTGCCAGCAGCCATCAACAGGGGTACTATGGCTACACCTTC. The gene calls are TRBV5-6 and TRBJ1-2; 7 bases agree with TRBD1. The germline V gene has CDR1 SGHDT and CDR2 YYEEEE. The junction had 6 bases not matched to a gene; V was cut back by 4 bases and J by 3 bases. The CDR3 length is 14 residues. The whole variable domain, remainder taken from reference TRBV5-6 and TRBJ1-2, is DAGVTQSPTHLIKTRGQQVTLRCSPKSGHDTVSWYQQALGQGPQFIFQYYEEEERQRGNFPDRFSGHQFPNYSSELNVNALLLGDSALYLCASSHQQGYYGYTFGSGTRLTVV.

The chain couples TRBV5-1 to TRBJ2-2; TRBD2 is a possible D gene (5 bases). V shed 1 base and J shed 7 bases, with 11 bases lying between them. CDR1 and CDR2 (germline): SGHRS, YFSETQ. The CDR3 runs 14 residues. CDR3 coding DNA: TGCGCCAGCAGCTTGTCTCTAGCAGACGGGGAGCTGTTTTTT. As protein: CASSLSLADGELFF.

The chain couples TRBV11-2 to TRBJ2-3; unclear D gene. V was pared by 4 bases and J by 2 bases, with 4 bases between. The germline V gene has CDR1 SGHAT and CDR2 FQNNGV. This CDR3 region has 12 residues. The CDR3 nucleotides are TGTGCCAGCAGCTCTTACACAGATACGCAGTATTTT. It yields the protein CASSSYTDTQYF. Looking up the rest from reference TRBV11-2 and TRBJ2-3 gives the full variable domain: EAGVAQSPRYKIIEKRQSVAFWCNPISGHATLYWYQQILGQGPKLLIQFQNNGVVDDSQLPKDRFSAERLKGVDSTLKIQPAKLEDSAVYLCASSSYTDTQYFGPGTRLTVL.

The chain joins TRBV29-1 to TRBJ1-6, with D hard to call. The V end was cut by 6 bases, the J end by 12 bases, with 15 bases between. CDR1 SQVTM and CDR2 ANQGSEA come from the germline V gene. CDR3 length equals 12 residues. The CDR3 DNA follows: TGCAGCGTCGCGGACGAACGGGGACCCCTCCACTTT. It is translated as CSVADERGPLHF.

Only a few counts were recorded for this clone. For the CDR3, the DNA is TGTGCCAGCAGCGACCAGTGGAACACTGAAGCTTTCTTT. Translated, it gives CASSDQWNTEAFF. The chain employs TRBV9 and TRBJ1-1; D uncertain. CDR1 SGDLS and CDR2 YYNGEE come from the germline V gene. V was trimmed by 3 bases and J by 1 base, leaving 7 bases between them. The CDR3 has 13 residues.

The V gene is TRBV10-3, the J gene TRBJ1-1; D remains unclear. Germline-derived CDR1 and CDR2 are ENHRY and SYGVKD. The CDR3 length is 13 residues. Trimming left V 5 bases short and J 2 bases short, with 9 bases between. The CDR3 region is CAISLSSNTEAFF. DNA of the CDR3: TGTGCCATCAGTTTGTCTTCTAACACTGAAGCTTTCTTT.

CDR3 sequence (DNA): TGTGCCAGTAGTGGTTCCGGGACAGTAGAGTATTTT. Its protein is CASSGSGTVEYF. The chain combines TRBV19 with TRBJ2-3, with 7 bases aligning to TRBD1. The CDR3 is made up of 12 amino acids. Germline trimming cut 5 bases from V and 13 bases from J; bases unmatched to any gene: 9. Germline assignment: CDR1 LNHDA and CDR2 SQIVND (reference sequence). The complete variable domain, with remaining parts taken from reference TRBV19 and TRBJ2-3, reads DGGITQSPKYLFRKEGQNVTLSCEQNLNHDAMYWYRQDPGQGLRLIYYSQIVNDFQKGDIAEGYSVSREKKESFPLTVTSAQKNPTAFYLCASSGSGTVEYFGPGTRLTVL.

The V and J genes are TRBV6-5 and TRBJ1-1; no clear D gene. Trimming removed 10 bases from V and 0 bases from J, with 9 bases in between. The CDR3 contains 12 residues. The germline V gene has CDR1 MNHEY and CDR2 SVGAGI. Here the CDR3 reads CATLAVNTEAFF. The DNA for the CDR3 is TGTGCCACCTTAGCCGTGAACACTGAAGCTTTCTTT.

The chain employs TRBV29-1 and TRBJ1-1, with TRBD1 as a possible D gene (5 bases). This CDR3 region has 17 residues. Germline CDR1 and CDR2: SQVTM and ANQGSEA. Trimming shortened V by 1 base and J by 0 bases, and 18 bases separated the two germline ends. The CDR3 coding sequence is TGCAGCGTTGAAGTTTTGGACAAGGGGCTCATGAACACTGAAGCTTTCTTT. Protein product: CSVEVLDKGLMNTEAFF.

This chain joins TRBV5-6 and TRBJ1-5; D is undetermined. Germline-derived CDR1 and CDR2 are SGHDT and YYEEEE. This CDR3 contains 15 residues. V dropped 0 bases and J dropped 5 bases, with 12 bases sitting between them. The CDR3 DNA sequence: TGTGCCAGCAGCTTGGCGCCAGGAACGCATCAGCCCCAGCATTTT. This sequence encodes CASSLAPGTHQPQHF.

This clone showed up just once. The V gene is TRBV5-1, the J gene TRBJ2-2; 11 positions match TRBD1. V lost 4 bases to trimming and J lost 10 bases; unmatched junction nucleotides: 18. This CDR3 has 18 residues. The germline V gene has CDR1 SGHRS and CDR2 YFSETQ. Written as DNA, the CDR3 is TGCGCCAGCAGCACCGATACCGGGACAGGGGGGCGAGGGACGGAGCTGTTTTTT. The encoded protein is CASSTDTGTGGRGTELFF.

The rearrangement uses TRBV6-6 and TRBJ2-7, with a weak D call TRBD1 (6 bases). V shed 0 bases and J shed 0 bases, with 9 bases lying between them. The CDR3 totals 15 residues. Germline V gene sequence: CDR1 MNHNY, CDR2 SVGAGI (reference sequence). This CDR3 is CASSYSIQGSYEQYF. The CDR3 nucleotides read TGTGCCAGCAGTTACTCGATACAGGGCTCCTACGAGCAGTACTTC.

The chain carries TRBV9 and TRBJ2-5; 13 nucleotides line up with TRBD2. This CDR3 is 17 amino acids long. With V trimmed by 5 bases and J by 5 bases, 12 bases remained unmatched. Germline lookup yields CDR1 SGDLS and CDR2 YYNGEE. Here the CDR3 reads CASSPYWTSGSQETQYF. For the CDR3, the DNA is TGTGCCAGCAGTCCTTATTGGACTAGCGGGAGTCAGGAGACCCAGTACTTC. Combining the CDR3 with reference TRBV9 and TRBJ2-5 gives the whole variable domain DSGVTQTPKHLITATGQRVTLRCSPRSGDLSVYWYQQSLDQGLQFLIQYYNGEERAKGNILERFSAQQFPDLHSELNLSSLELGDSALYFCASSPYWTSGSQETQYFGPGTRLLVL.

The V call is TRBV28, the J call TRBJ1-5; D may be TRBD1 (5 bases). The V end lost 6 bases, the J end lost 4 bases, and 16 bases lay between the germline ends. CDR1 MDHEN and CDR2 SYDVKM come from the germline V gene. This CDR3 is 15 amino acids long. The CDR3, as DNA: TGTGCCAGCAGCATGGGGCAGGGTAGGAATCAGCCCCAGCATTTT. Translated: CASSMGQGRNQPQHF. Full variable domain (rest looked up from reference TRBV28 and TRBJ1-5): DVKVTQSSRYLVKRTGEKVFLECVQDMDHENMFWYRQDPGLGLRLIYFSYDVKMKEKGDIPEGYSVSREKKERFSLILESASTNQTSMYLCASSMGQGRNQPQHFGDGTRLSIL.

This chain uses TRBV15 with TRBJ1-2; 7 nucleotides line up with TRBD1. CDR1 LNHNV and CDR2 YYDKDF come from the germline V gene (reference sequence). The trim removed 1 base at V and 4 bases at J, leaving 6 bases unmatched. This CDR3 has 15 residues. CDR3 sequence reads: CATSRATGSGYGYTF. CDR3 DNA sequence: TGTGCCACCAGCAGAGCGACAGGGAGCGGCTATGGCTACACCTTC.

The chain carries TRBV18 and TRBJ2-3; D possibly corresponds to TRBD1 (5 bases). The V end lost 0 bases, the J end lost 6 bases, and 7 bases lay between the germline ends. The V gene's germline CDR1 is KGHSH and CDR2 LQKENI. This CDR3 spans 13 amino acids. In nucleotides, the CDR3 is TGTGCCAGCTCACCACCGTGGGGCGATACGCAGTATTTT. Protein product: CASSPPWGDTQYF.

The J gene is TRBJ2-7, the V gene TRBV30; TRBD1 aligns across 9 bases. V lost 8 bases to trimming and J lost 2 bases; unmatched junction nucleotides: 7. The CDR3 has 13 residues. Germline V gene data show CDR1 as GTSNPN and CDR2 as SVGIG (reference sequence). The CDR3, as DNA: TGTGCCGGAGGGACAGGGAGAACCTACGAGCAGTACTTC. Translated, it gives CAGGTGRTYEQYF.

This chain joins TRBV30 and TRBJ1-2; 7 bases fit TRBD1. CDR1 is GTSNPN, CDR2 SVGIG, per germline (reference sequence). The CDR3 is 14 amino acids. With 3 bases clipped from V and 2 bases from J, the junction kept 6 bases outside the gene matches. In DNA form, the CDR3 reads TGTGCCTGGAGAGGGGGCCCCCCCAACTATGGCTACACCTTC. This sequence encodes CAWRGGPPNYGYTF.

The chain joins TRBV6-5 to TRBJ1-1; D is unresolved. Trimming removed 6 bases at V and 11 bases at J, with 22 bases between. Germline CDR1 and CDR2: MNHEY and SVGAGI. The CDR3 runs 14 residues. The CDR3 DNA follows: TGTGCCAGCAGCTCTTTATCACCGCAAACTTCGGCTTTCTTT. As protein: CASSSLSPQTSAFF.

This clone was counted between two and nine times. The chain joins TRBV6-5 to TRBJ1-1, with D maybe TRBD1 (6 bases). The CDR3 spans 13 residues. Germline CDR1 MNHEY, CDR2 SVGAGI. The ends were cut back, 6 bases at V and 7 bases at J, with 15 bases in the middle. CDR3 nucleotides: TGTGCCAGCAGGCCGGGACACTCGATTGAAGCTTTCTTT. It yields the protein CASRPGHSIEAFF.

The chain combines TRBV10-3 with TRBJ1-6; D possibly corresponds to TRBD1 (6 bases). V was shortened by 6 bases and J by 5 bases, with 17 bases between the two germline ends. Per the germline V gene, CDR1 is ENHRY and CDR2 is SYGVKD. The CDR3 length is 16 residues. CDR3: CAISSPLGHNNSPLHF. CDR3 in DNA: TGTGCCATCAGCTCCCCCTTGGGACATAATAATTCACCCCTCCACTTT.